This T cell receptor (beta chain) originates from a study of T cell responses to AZD1222 COVID-19 vaccine. General study results and limits: CD4 TCRs covered the whole spike, strongest at regions 160-218 and 743-854. Without day 14 samples, only post-peak T cell repertoires were studied. The donor cohort was predominantly white British with a female majority, and clonal diversity may have been underestimated. Close to half of spike-specific TCRs reportedly recognize unmutated variant regions.

Libraries were prepared by immunoSEQ multiplex PCR; TCRdb keeps only in-frame clonotypes and omits some of them. The sample lists 140,000 or so clones; 92% were seen once. This clone was seen only a few times. Its cognate antigen is unknown. This CDR3 has 16 amino acids. V was pared by 5 bases and J by 9 bases, with 25 bases between. Germline values: CDR1 SEHNR, CDR2 FQNEAQ (reference sequence). The rearrangement uses TRBV7-9 and TRBJ1-1; perhaps TRBD1 as D (5 bases). Sequences were derived from peripheral blood, sampled 28 days after the second AZD1222 dose. This clonotype was obtained from an adult who received the AZD1222 COVID-19 vaccine. The CDR3 spells CASSPPGQGPGTKAFF. CDR3 nucleotide sequence: TGTGCCAGCAGCCCACCGGGCCAAGGGCCCGGGACCAAAGCTTTCTTT.